The T cell receptor beta chain described here comes from a study of cytomegalovirus exposure and HLA in healthy donors. General observations from the study: Cytomegalovirus status was reportedly diagnosed by the classifier with high specificity and sensitivity.

The V end was cut by 9 bases, the J end by 3 bases, with 14 bases between. This CDR3 is built from 13 residues. Primers: 60 Vbeta forward and 13 Jbeta reverse. The protocol was immunoSEQ multiplex PCR, while the TCRdb copy is restricted to in-frame clones and leaves out a portion. This repertoire shows 150,000 to 200,000 clones, around 81% found once; its top ten account for 1.5% to 2%. Turning to this clone: Its antigen is unidentified.

The sequencing input was PBMCs. V gene TRBV23-1 combines with J gene TRBJ2-5; the D gene is possibly TRBD2 (5 bases). TRBV23-1 has ORF status, its function being uncertain. This TCR was recovered from a man aged 18 to 29 in good health and CMV-seronegative. This chain's CDR3 is CASTKTGKETQYF. The CDR3, as DNA: TGCGCCAGTACTAAAACGGGGAAAGAGACCCAGTACTTC.